Detailed here is one TCR beta chain. Its antigen is still unknown. This table comes from immunoSEQ multiplex PCR, and its TCRdb copy is limited to in-frame clones, with some not included. This sample has fewer than 25,000 clones; approximately 80% occur once, and the top ten carry approximately 6.4%. Patients all relapsed after autologous stem cell transplantation, and there was variation in brentuximab vedotin exposure. Germline trimming cut 2 bases from V and 5 bases from J; bases unmatched to any gene: 7. The germline CDR1 and CDR2 sequences are MDHEN and SYDVKM. This CDR3 region has 16 residues. This entry comes from a study of PD-1 blockade in classical Hodgkin lymphoma. Regarding the study as a whole: Diversity in CD4+ TCRs, unlike that measured in CD8+ TCRs, had risen significantly by C4D1. In newly diagnosed patients, baseline TCR diversity was reportedly below that of healthy donors.

The chain combines TRBV28 with TRBJ2-2, with 8 bases fitting TRBD1. Sequencing used peripheral blood mononuclear cells (PBMCs), obtained at baseline. This TCR was sampled from a human donor with classical Hodgkin lymphoma. The CDR3 DNA reads TGTGCCAGCAGTTTACTCCAGGGGGCGGGGACCGGGGAGCTGTTTTTT. Translation: CASSLLQGAGTGELFF.